Below, 29 T cell receptor beta chains from the same sample are listed, as sequenced in a study of beta chain features in type 1 diabetes. Study findings and constraints: Patients with Type 1 diabetes showed moderately but significantly shorter TCRB CDR3s in all four CD4+ subsets.

These receptors' targets are unknown. Sequencing targeted expressed TCRB transcripts, as all isolated RNA had been reverse transcribed. Libraries were prepared by immunoSEQ multiplex PCR; TCRdb keeps only in-frame clonotypes and omits some of them. The table lists 250,000 or so clones, approximately 15% of them singletons. What was sequenced was naive CD4+ T cells from blood. Receptors were obtained from a man aged 30-40 years with type 1 diabetes.

The chain joins TRBV7-2 to TRBJ1-2; 8 positions agree with TRBD1. The CDR3 length is 14 residues. Germline loops: CDR1 SGHTA, CDR2 FQGNSA. V was pared by 3 bases and J by 7 bases, with 7 bases of the junction left unmatched. The CDR3 nucleotides read TGTGCCAGCAGCTTTCTCGGACAGGGTTTTGGCTACACCTTC. Its translation is CASSFLGQGFGYTF.

The chain combines TRBV5-1 with TRBJ2-7, with D perhaps TRBD1 (5 bases). V lost 3 bases and J 7 bases, leaving 17 bases between the germline ends. The CDR3 is 14 amino acids. Germline CDR1 and CDR2: SGHRS and YFSETQ. The CDR3 DNA follows: TGCGCCAGCAGCTCACAGGCGGAATTGGGGGAGCAGTACTTC. Its protein product is CASSSQAELGEQYF.

This clone was seen more than once but under ten times. The chain couples TRBV6-1 to TRBJ2-7, with 7 bases lining up with TRBD2. Germline-derived CDR1 and CDR2 are MNHNS and SASEGT. Trimming cost V 6 bases and J 1 base; bases outside gene matches: 6. This CDR3 has 14 residues. The DNA of the CDR3 is TGTGCCAGCAGCCCCGGCGGGAGATCCTACGAGCAGTACTTC. Encoded protein: CASSPGGRSYEQYF.

The chain combines TRBV27 with TRBJ1-4; no clear D. Germline CDR1 and CDR2: MNHEY and SMNVEV (reference sequence). V lost 1 base and J lost 3, with 12 bases in between. The CDR3 spans 16 residues. The CDR3 DNA reads as TGTGCCAGCAGTTTATTCCAGGCCGGGGCTAATGAAAAACTGTTTTTT. Protein product: CASSLFQAGANEKLFF.

This clone was observed a handful of times. The V and J genes are TRBV21-1 and TRBJ1-2; the D call TRBD1 from the table was never checked on the DNA. TRBV21-1 is an annotated pseudogene. The CDR3 runs 12 residues. The CDR3 DNA follows: TGTGCCAGCAGCAACAGGGTTTTTGGCTACACCTTC. It translates to CASSNRVFGYTF.

This clone was seen only a few times. The chain uses TRBV11-3 and TRBJ2-3; TRBD2 is a possible D gene (5 bases). Trimming took 5 bases from V and 2 from J, leaving 11 bases between them. This CDR3 spans 14 amino acids. Germline CDR1 SGHNT, CDR2 YENEEA. The CDR3 bases are TGTGCCAGCAGCCGATCCCGGGACACAGATACGCAGTATTTT. Residues: CASSRSRDTDTQYF.

This clone was seen a few times. The J gene is TRBJ2-5, the V gene TRBV23-1, with 10 bases lining up with TRBD1. TRBV23-1 is treated as an ORF (open reading frame) with a function not yet certain. V was clipped by 5 bases and J by 4 bases; unmatched bases: 13. This CDR3 has 17 residues. The CDR3 protein is CASSRAGTGVEGETQYF. The CDR3 DNA is TGCGCCAGCAGTAGAGCCGGGACAGGGGTCGAGGGAGAGACCCAGTACTTC.

A few counts support this clone. The genes are TRBV4-1 and TRBJ2-3, with TRBD2 identical over 8 bases. The CDR3 spans 16 residues. Germline assignment: CDR1 MGHRA and CDR2 YSYEKL. Trimming took 1 base from V and 0 from J; bases not matched to a gene: 3. In DNA form, the CDR3 reads TGCGCCAGCAGCCAAGTCACGGGGGGGAGCACAGATACGCAGTATTTT. Translated: CASSQVTGGSTDTQYF.

This clone showed up just a few times. The chain couples TRBV30 to TRBJ2-4; 9 bases line up with TRBD2. Trimming took 2 bases from V and 3 from J; bases not matched to a gene: 11. CDR1 is GTSNPN and CDR2 is SVGIG in the germline V gene (reference sequence). This CDR3 contains 17 residues. CDR3 in DNA: TGTGCCTGGAGTTATAGCGGGGGTCAGTGGATCAAAAACATTCAGTACTTC. Amino acid sequence: CAWSYSGGQWIKNIQYF.

The V and J genes are TRBV9 and TRBJ1-1; D is undetermined. This CDR3 is built from 15 residues. Trimming cost V 0 bases and J 8 bases, with 17 bases left between them. Germline CDR1 SGDLS, CDR2 YYNGEE. The CDR3 reads CASSVVRGAVSEAFF. The CDR3, as DNA: TGTGCCAGCAGCGTAGTTCGAGGAGCCGTTTCCGAAGCTTTCTTT.

Only a few counts were recorded for this clone. The genes are TRBV18 and TRBJ2-1, with D tentatively TRBD1 (6 bases). This CDR3 spans 15 amino acids. The germline gives CDR1 KGHSH, CDR2 LQKENI. V was pared by 4 bases and J by 2 bases, with 12 bases between. CDR3: CASSLTGTTYNEQFF. The CDR3 bases are TGTGCCAGCTCACTTACAGGGACGACCTACAATGAGCAGTTCTTC.

The V call is TRBV4-2, the J call TRBJ2-7; a possible D gene is TRBD1 (5 bases). Trimming removed 1 base from V and 0 bases from J, with 13 bases in between. CDR3 length: 16 residues. Germline CDR1 reads LGHNA; CDR2 reads YNFKEQ. DNA of the CDR3: TGTGCCAGCAGCCAAGCCAACGGACAAAGCTCCTACGAGCAGTACTTC. Its translation is CASSQANGQSSYEQYF.

The genes are TRBV9 and TRBJ1-2, with D tentatively TRBD1 (5 bases). Trimming shortened V by 5 bases and J by 2 bases, and 13 bases separated the two germline ends. CDR3 length: 14 amino acids. The germline gives CDR1 SGDLS, CDR2 YYNGEE. CDR3 loop: CASSLSGANYGYTF. CDR3 sequence (DNA): TGTGCCAGCAGTCTCTCTGGGGCAAACTATGGCTACACCTTC. The whole variable domain, filled in from reference TRBV9 and TRBJ1-2, reads DSGVTQTPKHLITATGQRVTLRCSPRSGDLSVYWYQQSLDQGLQFLIQYYNGEERAKGNILERFSAQQFPDLHSELNLSSLELGDSALYFCASSLSGANYGYTFGSGTRLTVV.

The genes are TRBV30 and TRBJ2-6; D ambiguous. This CDR3 comprises 12 residues. Germline values: CDR1 GTSNPN, CDR2 SVGIG (reference sequence). The V end lost 3 bases, the J end lost 4 bases, and 4 bases lay between the germline ends. This CDR3 reads CAWRTGANVLTF. The CDR3 bases are TGTGCCTGGAGAACAGGGGCCAACGTCCTGACTTTC.

The chain is built from TRBV18 and TRBJ2-7; D call uncertain. The CDR3 has 13 amino acids. With 2 bases removed from V and 0 bases from J, the gap between germline ends came to 5 bases. The V gene's germline CDR1 is KGHSH and CDR2 LQKENI. This CDR3 reads CASSPASSYEQYF. As DNA, the CDR3 is TGTGCCAGCTCACCAGCCAGCTCCTACGAGCAGTACTTC.

This clone was counted only a few times. The chain has TRBV10-3 and TRBJ1-1; TRBD1 might be the D (5 bases). This CDR3 is 13 amino acids long. Germline V gene lookup returns CDR1 ENHRY and CDR2 SYGVKD. Trimming pared 10 bases from V and 2 bases from J, leaving 14 bases between. The DNA for the CDR3 is TGTGCCACAGAGAGACAGAGAAACACTGAAGCTTTCTTT. This sequence encodes CATERQRNTEAFF.

J is TRBJ2-7 and V is TRBV5-1; TRBD1 is a possible D gene (6 bases). Trimming took off 3 bases at V and 3 bases at J, with 13 bases between the two ends. The CDR3 loop spans 14 amino acids. CDR1 is SGHRS, CDR2 YFSETQ, per germline. In nucleotides, the CDR3 is TGCGCCAGCAGCTACCGGGACACCAACTACGAGCAGTACTTC. Residues: CASSYRDTNYEQYF.

This clone was counted only a few times. The gene calls are TRBV14 and TRBJ2-5; no clear D. V was trimmed by 5 bases and J by 4 bases, leaving 5 bases between them. The length of the CDR3 is 11 residues. Looked up from germline, CDR1 is SGHDN and CDR2 is FVKESK. The CDR3 loop is CASSSSETQYF. CDR3 bases: TGTGCCAGCAGCTCTTCAGAGACCCAGTACTTC.

The V gene is TRBV7-2, the J gene TRBJ1-1, with 7 bases that match TRBD1. CDR1 and CDR2 (germline): SGHTA, FQGNSA. This CDR3 is 14 amino acids long. V was pared by 2 bases and J by 11 bases, with 11 bases of the junction left unmatched. The CDR3 is CASSLIPGGGYAFF. The CDR3 DNA sequence: TGTGCCAGCAGCTTAATCCCAGGGGGTGGATATGCTTTCTTT.

The V call is TRBV19, the J call TRBJ2-3; D perhaps matches TRBD1 (5 bases). V gave up 5 bases and J gave up 7 bases, with 13 bases separating them. Germline values: CDR1 LNHDA, CDR2 SQIVND (reference sequence). The CDR3 consists of 13 residues. The CDR3 is CASSPSPGHTQYF. The CDR3 DNA is TGTGCCAGTAGTCCGTCGCCAGGGCATACGCAGTATTTT.

Only a few counts were recorded for this clone. This sequence joins TRBV9 and TRBJ2-2; possibly TRBD2 for D (6 bases). There are 16 residues in the CDR3. Trimming took off 3 bases at V and 4 bases at J, with 16 bases between the two ends. Germline loops: CDR1 SGDLS, CDR2 YYNGEE. The CDR3 coding sequence is TGTGCCAGCAGCGCCGGAGGGACTTCCCCCACCGGGGAGCTGTTTTTT. Its translation: CASSAGGTSPTGELFF.

This clone appeared a few times. The chain joins TRBV5-1 to TRBJ2-4, with a tentative D call TRBD2 (5 bases). This CDR3 comprises 16 residues. V gave up 4 bases and J gave up 1 base, with 15 bases separating them. CDR1 and CDR2 (germline): SGHRS, YFSETQ. The CDR3 loop reads CASSTRGKGAKNIQYF. The CDR3 nucleotides read TGCGCCAGCAGCACTCGAGGGAAAGGGGCCAAAAACATTCAGTACTTC.

This clone was observed a few times. This sequence joins TRBV7-2 and TRBJ1-1, with 8 bases fitting TRBD1. The germline V gene encodes CDR1 SGHTA and CDR2 FQGNSA. The CDR3 covers 15 residues. Trimming at V came to 6 bases and at J to 0 bases, leaving 6 bases not matched to a gene. Written as DNA, the CDR3 is TGTGCCAGCAGGGGTCAGGGGGCGATGAACACTGAAGCTTTCTTT. It yields the protein CASRGQGAMNTEAFF.

The chain employs TRBV6-4 and TRBJ2-2; weak D call: TRBD2 (6 bases). The CDR3 is 12 amino acids. V lost 9 bases, J lost 6 bases, and 11 bases lay in between. The V gene's germline CDR1 is MRHNA and CDR2 SNTAGT. Here the CDR3 reads CASTSQSGELFF. CDR3 nucleotides: TGTGCCAGTACTAGCCAGTCCGGGGAGCTGTTTTTT.

This clone was observed a few times. The gene calls are TRBV30 and TRBJ2-3, with 7 bases matching TRBD2. Germline CDR1 GTSNPN, CDR2 SVGIG (reference sequence). The CDR3 runs 13 residues. The V segment lost 2 bases and the J segment 4 bases; nucleotides outside the gene matches: 3. The CDR3 loop is CAWSTRGADTQYF. DNA of the CDR3: TGTGCCTGGAGTACCCGGGGGGCAGATACGCAGTATTTT.

The rearrangement uses TRBV29-1 and TRBJ2-3, with 7 bases fitting TRBD2. CDR3 size: 14 residues. The V gene's germline CDR1 is SQVTM and CDR2 ANQGSEA. V lost 5 bases to trimming and J lost 2 bases; unmatched junction nucleotides: 7. CDR3 in amino acids: CSVKASGNTDTQYF. As DNA, the CDR3 is TGCAGCGTTAAGGCTAGCGGCAACACAGATACGCAGTATTTT.

The V call is TRBV6-7, the J call TRBJ2-1; possibly TRBD2 for D (6 bases). TRBV6-7 is flagged as an ORF with uncertain function. Trimming removed 5 bases at V and 8 bases at J, with 19 bases between. CDR3 size: 15 residues. This CDR3 is CASSTAASTGDEQFF. The CDR3 DNA is TGTGCCAGCAGTACGGCCGCTTCGACGGGGGATGAGCAGTTCTTC.

V is TRBV5-1 and J is TRBJ2-1, with TRBD1 identical over 9 bases. The CDR3 covers 15 residues. Unmatched junction bases numbered 9, after V lost 7 bases and J lost 4 bases. Per germline, CDR1 SGHRS and CDR2 YFSETQ. In DNA, the CDR3 is TGCGCCAGCCGATTAGAGACAGGGGGATACAATGAGCAGTTCTTC. This encodes CASRLETGGYNEQFF. The full variable domain, rest sourced from reference TRBV5-1 and TRBJ2-1, is KAGVTQTPRYLIKTRGQQVTLSCSPISGHRSVSWYQQTPGQGLQFLFEYFSETQRNKGNFPGRFSGRQFSNSRSEMNVSTLELGDSALYLCASRLETGGYNEQFFGPGTRLTVL.

This clone turned up a few times. J is TRBJ1-4 and V is TRBV28; TRBD1 is a possible D gene (6 bases). The germline V and J ends were trimmed by 6 bases and 3 bases, with 23 bases remaining between them. Looked up from germline, CDR1 is MDHEN and CDR2 is SYDVKM. This CDR3 region has 18 residues. The CDR3 sequence is CASSLIRDTGSANEKLFF. Here the CDR3 DNA reads TGTGCCAGCAGCCTCATCCGGGACACAGGCTCTGCTAATGAAAAACTGTTTTTT.